The 9 T cell receptor beta chains below were found in one sample sequenced in a study of regulatory T cells in long-lasting Graves disease. TCR beta libraries were built with iRepertoire HTBI primers and Arm-PCR of CDR3 regions. Each CDR3 protein gets one entry after TCRdb re-called the multiplex PCR reads with MiXCR. The sample consists of approximately 470,000 distinct CDR3 sequences, about a sixth of them appearing once. Time point in this sample: newly diagnosed GD, antithyroid drugs for less than 3 months. Isolated PBMC RNA provided the starting material for the TCR library. The same sample was also used in a study of T cells in Graves' hyperthyroidism and ophthalmopathy.

Source: peripheral blood mononuclear cells (PBMCs), taken at new diagnosis, from a patient treated with antithyroid drugs. These receptors were taken from a man aged 35 to 55 with Graves disease.

This clonotype was detected a few times. This chain connects TRBV3-1 to TRBJ2-7, with TRBD1 identical over 11 bases. The germline CDR1 and CDR2 sequences are LGHDT and YNNKEL (reference sequence). The CDR3 has 15 residues. After removal of 3 bases from V and 5 bases from J, the junction contained 6 bases not matched to a gene. The CDR3, as DNA: TGTGCCAGCAGCCATCAGGACAGGGGGCGTCACGAGCAGTACTTC. This encodes CASSHQDRGRHEQYF.

To note about this clonotype: A much larger clonotype is one base distant, so this may be a read error. The V call is TRBV9, the J call TRBJ2-5; TRBD1 agrees at 7 bases. The CDR3 runs 14 residues. The V gene's germline CDR1 is SGDLS and CDR2 YYNGEE. The CDR3: CVSSAQGRQETQYF. CDR3 nucleotide sequence: TGTGTCAGCAGCGCACAGGGGCGGCAAGAGACCCAGTACTTC.

This clonotype was picked up many times. The chain employs TRBV5-1 and TRBJ1-5, with D possibly being TRBD1 (6 bases). The CDR3 is made up of 13 amino acids. Germline CDR1 is SGHRS and CDR2 is YFSETQ. V lost 2 bases and J 4 bases, leaving 7 bases between the germline ends. This CDR3 reads CASSFGQNQPQHF. The CDR3 DNA sequence: TGCGCCAGCAGCTTCGGACAGAATCAGCCCCAGCATTTT.

This clonotype was detected ten times or more. The V gene is TRBV29-1, the J gene TRBJ1-1; TRBD1 agrees at 8 bases. Trimming cost V 5 bases and J 3 bases; bases outside gene matches: 11. This CDR3 has 15 residues. Germline V gene lookup returns CDR1 SQVTM and CDR2 ANQGSEA. CDR3 in amino acids: CSVCWTGSSDTEAFF. The DNA of the CDR3 is TGCAGCGTTTGTTGGACAGGGTCCTCGGACACTGAAGCTTTCTTT.

This clonotype was counted a few times. This CDR3 is missing its conserved last phenylalanine or tryptophan, likely due to a read error. The chain links TRBV28 to TRBJ2-1; 8 bases map to TRBD1. The CDR3 extends over 14 amino acids. V shed 2 bases and J 9 bases; nucleotides not matched to a gene: 6. Looked up from germline, CDR1 is MDHEN and CDR2 is SYDVKM. The DNA of the CDR3 is TGTGCCAGCAGTTTAAGGCAGGGGGCGTTTGAGCAGTTCCTC. Encoded protein: CASSLRQGAFEQFL.

The chain recombines TRBV19 with TRBJ2-2, with 7 bases lining up with TRBD1. Germline V CDR1 and CDR2: LNHDA, SQIVND (reference sequence). CDR3 length: 14 residues. V shed 6 bases and J 5 bases; nucleotides not matched to a gene: 6. This CDR3 reads CASRTGSATGELFF. The CDR3 coding sequence is TGTGCCAGTAGGACAGGGAGTGCGACCGGGGAGCTGTTTTTT.

This clonotype came up a few times. The CDR3 DNA reads TGCGCCAGCAGCTTATCCGGGACAGGGACCGAGCAGTACTTC. This translates into CASSLSGTGTEQYF. The chain is built from TRBV5-1 and TRBJ2-7; 9 bases line up with TRBD1. With V trimmed by 2 bases and J by 6 bases, 6 bases remained unmatched. Germline V lookup: CDR1 SGHRS, CDR2 YFSETQ. The CDR3 totals 14 residues.

V and J are TRBV28 and TRBJ1-4; D uncertain. The CDR3 has 15 amino acids. The V end was cut by 5 bases, the J end by 5 bases, with 15 bases between. In germline, CDR1 is MDHEN, CDR2 SYDVKM. CDR3 amino acids: CASSPLDSGNEKLFF. DNA of the CDR3: TGTGCCAGCAGTCCCCTCGACTCAGGAAATGAAAAACTGTTTTTT.

The sample holds many counts of this clonotype. The chain couples TRBV27 to TRBJ2-7; D could derive from TRBD1 or TRBD2 (5 bases each). The V end lost 3 bases, the J end lost 1 base, and 13 bases lay between the germline ends. Germline CDR1 is MNHEY and CDR2 is SMNVEV (reference sequence). The CDR3 totals 15 residues. The CDR3 coding sequence is TGTGCCAGCAGTTTCTTCCCGGGACGGTCCTACGAGCAGTACTTC. Translation: CASSFFPGRSYEQYF.